Following are 23 T cell receptor beta chains from one sample sequenced in a study of radiotherapy plus CTLA-4 blockade in lung cancer listed by TCRdb under 2018. Preparation of the library involved the immunoSEQ multiplex PCR assay. TCRdb carries this immuneACCESS record with in-frame sequences only. Its versions omit some clonotypes, under half of them owing to an unresolved V gene in the studies checked, with the rest unexplained. The sample yields 65,000 to 95,000 clones; around nine tenths were counted once. Of the sample, less than 0.9% is held by the ten largest clones. The sample here was peripheral blood, taken from a patient treated with radiotherapy plus ipilimumab. These receptors were taken from a human donor with non-small cell lung cancer who had stable disease on radiotherapy plus ipilimumab.

The chain combines TRBV6-5 with TRBJ2-7, with TRBD2 matching over 7 bases. The CDR3 totals 12 residues. Per germline, CDR1 MNHEY and CDR2 SVGAGI. V gave up 8 bases and J gave up 0 bases; unmatched junction bases: 1. The chain's CDR3 is CASGDYSYEQYF. DNA for the CDR3: TGTGCCAGCGGGGACTACTCCTACGAGCAGTACTTC.

This clone was detected a few times. This chain joins TRBV5-1 and TRBJ2-7; 9 bases align to TRBD2. CDR1 SGHRS and CDR2 YFSETQ come from the germline V gene. V lost 0 bases and J lost 4; bases outside the gene matches: 17. The CDR3 is made up of 19 amino acids. CDR3 in DNA: TGCGCCAGCAGCTTGGACGGGGCGGGGGGGCCTGGTAACTTGTACGAGCAGTACTTC. It encodes CASSLDGAGGPGNLYEQYF.

This chain uses TRBV7-9 with TRBJ2-3; D may be TRBD2 (5 bases). Germline CDR1 is SEHNR and CDR2 is FQNEAQ (reference sequence). The CDR3 runs 14 residues. Trimming removed 1 base from V and 2 bases from J, with 7 bases in between. The CDR3: CASSLGRATDTQYF. DNA for the CDR3: TGTGCCAGCAGCTTAGGGCGGGCCACAGATACGCAGTATTTT.

This clone was counted once. This sequence joins TRBV14 and TRBJ2-7; tentatively, D is TRBD1 (6 bases). The V end was cut by 5 bases, the J end by 3 bases, with 17 bases between. CDR1 is SGHDN and CDR2 is FVKESK in the germline V gene. The CDR3 has 15 residues. The chain's CDR3 is CASSTRATGFYEQYF. The CDR3 DNA reads TGTGCCAGCAGCACCCGGGCGACAGGTTTCTACGAGCAGTACTTC.

J is TRBJ1-5 and V is TRBV5-5, with a tentative D call TRBD1 (6 bases). Trimming removed 3 bases at V and 3 bases at J, with 7 bases between. Germline CDR1 SGHKS, CDR2 YYEKEE (reference sequence). This CDR3 has 13 residues. As DNA, the CDR3 is TGTGCCAGCAGCTCAGGGGCCAATCAGCCCCAGCATTTT. Translated, it gives CASSSGANQPQHF.

V usage is TRBV5-6 and J usage is TRBJ1-2, with a tentative D call TRBD1 (6 bases). V lost 2 bases, J lost 8 bases, and 13 bases lay in between. The CDR3 has 13 residues. Per the germline V gene, CDR1 is SGHDT and CDR2 is YYEEEE. CDR3 bases: TGTGCCAGCAGCTTTGCAGGGGCAGGGGGCTACACCTTC. Amino acids: CASSFAGAGGYTF.

This clone was observed once. The rearrangement uses TRBV9 and TRBJ2-3; 10 nucleotides align to TRBD2. Unmatched junction bases numbered 2, after V lost 1 base and J lost 0 bases. This CDR3 region has 16 residues. Germline CDR1 and CDR2: SGDLS and YYNGEE. CDR3 sequence: CASSVTSGTSTDTQYF. In DNA form, the CDR3 reads TGTGCCAGCAGCGTAACTAGCGGGACAAGCACAGATACGCAGTATTTT.

V usage is TRBV19 and J usage is TRBJ2-1, with D possibly TRBD1 on 6 matching bases. Deletions cut 3 bases from V and 1 base from J, with 13 bases between. Germline-derived CDR1 and CDR2 are LNHDA and SQIVND (reference sequence). The CDR3 covers 16 residues. The CDR3 nucleotides read TGTGCCAGTAGTATTAAGCAGGGGCTATCCTACAATGAGCAGTTCTTC. This gives the protein CASSIKQGLSYNEQFF. Full variable domain (remainder filled in from reference TRBV19 and TRBJ2-1): DGGITQSPKYLFRKEGQNVTLSCEQNLNHDAMYWYRQDPGQGLRLIYYSQIVNDFQKGDIAEGYSVSREKKESFPLTVTSAQKNPTAFYLCASSIKQGLSYNEQFFGPGTRLTVL.

This clone has just a few counts. V gene TRBV28 combines with J gene TRBJ2-7; TRBD1 matches 9 bases. The germline V gene has CDR1 MDHEN and CDR2 SYDVKM. This CDR3 comprises 16 residues. Unmatched junction bases numbered 10, after V lost 5 bases and J lost 2 bases. Here the CDR3 reads CASSTTGTGLAYEQYF. The DNA for the CDR3 is TGTGCCAGCAGTACTACCGGGACAGGGTTAGCCTACGAGCAGTACTTC.

This clone was recorded once. This sequence joins TRBV19 and TRBJ2-1; D is ambiguous. CDR1 LNHDA and CDR2 SQIVND come from the germline V gene (reference sequence). CDR3 length equals 10 residues. The ends were cut back, 8 bases at V and 11 bases at J, with 10 bases in the middle. The chain's CDR3 is CASGDLQQFF. In DNA form, the CDR3 reads TGTGCCAGTGGTGATTTACAGCAGTTCTTC.

The chain carries TRBV5-1 and TRBJ1-2; possibly TRBD1 for D (5 bases). V was cut by 4 bases and J by 2 bases, with 15 bases left in between. Germline-derived CDR1 and CDR2 are SGHRS and YFSETQ. The CDR3 is made up of 15 amino acids. CDR3 bases: TGCGCCAGCAGCCGACAAACGACAGAAAACTATGGCTACACCTTC. Its translation is CASSRQTTENYGYTF.

The V call is TRBV30, the J call TRBJ2-2; the D gene is possibly TRBD2 (5 bases). The V gene's germline CDR1 is GTSNPN and CDR2 SVGIG (reference sequence). This CDR3 comprises 12 residues. V was clipped by 4 bases and J by 7 bases, with 10 bases between them. The CDR3 is CAWNPRGGELFF. The CDR3 coding sequence is TGTGCCTGGAACCCCCGGGGCGGGGAGCTGTTTTTT.

This clone was counted only a few times. This chain links TRBV6-4 with TRBJ2-2; D remains unclear. CDR1 is MRHNA, CDR2 SNTAGT, per germline. Trimming took 0 bases from V and 6 from J, leaving 5 bases between them. The length of the CDR3 is 13 residues. The DNA for the CDR3 is TGTGCCAGCAGTGACTCGAATCCCGGGGAGCTGTTTTTT. Translated, it gives CASSDSNPGELFF.

J is TRBJ1-6 and V is TRBV6-5; D is possibly TRBD1 (6 bases). V dropped 6 bases and J dropped 10 bases, with 16 bases sitting between them. Per the germline V gene, CDR1 is MNHEY and CDR2 is SVGAGI. The CDR3 is made up of 14 amino acids. CDR3 coding DNA: TGTGCCAGCAGCCAATCGACAGGTTACTCACCCCTCCACTTT. Encoded protein: CASSQSTGYSPLHF.

The chain recombines TRBV28 with TRBJ2-7, with 9 bases fitting TRBD2. Losses at the gene ends were 1 base for V and 7 bases for J; bases not matched to a gene: 5. This CDR3 region has 14 residues. Germline CDR1 reads MDHEN; CDR2 reads SYDVKM. In nucleotides, the CDR3 is TGTGCCAGCAGTTTATTAGCGGGAGCTGGGGAGCAGTACTTC. Protein: CASSLLAGAGEQYF.

The gene calls are TRBV6-5 and TRBJ2-2; D gene unclear. Trimming cost V 2 bases and J 0 bases, with 7 bases left between them. The CDR3 length is 15 residues. CDR1 is MNHEY and CDR2 is SVGAGI in the germline V gene. The CDR3 sequence is CASSYVNPNTGELFF. DNA of the CDR3: TGTGCCAGCAGTTACGTCAACCCGAACACCGGGGAGCTGTTTTTT.

There are a few counts of this clone. This chain links TRBV19 with TRBJ1-1, with D possibly TRBD1 on 6 matching bases. Germline lookup yields CDR1 LNHDA and CDR2 SQIVND (reference sequence). CDR3 size: 14 residues. The V end lost 5 bases, the J end lost 4 bases, and 14 bases lay between the germline ends. In nucleotides, the CDR3 is TGTGCCAGTAGTGACCGGGGGCGAGGCACTGAAGCTTTCTTT. Its protein product is CASSDRGRGTEAFF.

The rearrangement uses TRBV30 and TRBJ1-1; 9 positions match TRBD1. Germline CDR1 and CDR2: GTSNPN and SVGIG (reference sequence). The J segment lost 6 bases and the V segment lost 0 bases, leaving 5 bases of the junction unmatched. The CDR3 has 14 residues. CDR3 nucleotide sequence: TGTGCCTGGAGTGTAGACAGGGGGAGGTCTGAAGCTTTCTTT. It codes for CAWSVDRGRSEAFF.

The rearrangement uses TRBV11-3 and TRBJ2-1; 7 bases line up with TRBD1. CDR3 size: 15 residues. V gave up 1 base and J gave up 8 bases; unmatched junction bases: 8. CDR1 and CDR2 (germline): SGHNT, YENEEA. This CDR3 is CASSLGGGARYEQFF. The CDR3, as DNA: TGTGCCAGCAGCTTAGGAGGGGGCGCTAGGTATGAGCAGTTCTTC.

The rearrangement links TRBV19 to TRBJ2-7, with D unresolved. Germline V gene data show CDR1 as LNHDA and CDR2 as SQIVND (reference sequence). The CDR3 length is 12 residues. V was pared by 5 bases and J by 6 bases, with 11 bases between. The CDR3, as DNA: TGTGCCAGTAGTGTCCCGGGCGGCGAGCAGTACTTC. Its translation: CASSVPGGEQYF.

This rearrangement joins TRBV28 to TRBJ2-1; 7 bases fit TRBD1. V trimming: 5 bases; J trimming: 0 bases; junction bases outside the gene matches: 4. CDR1 MDHEN and CDR2 SYDVKM come from the germline V gene. This CDR3 region has 15 residues. CDR3 residues: CASSVQGSSYNEQFF. For the CDR3, the DNA is TGTGCCAGCAGTGTACAGGGGAGCTCCTACAATGAGCAGTTCTTC.

This rearrangement joins TRBV27 to TRBJ2-2, with D possibly matching TRBD1 (6 bases). CDR1 is MNHEY and CDR2 is SMNVEV in the germline V gene (reference sequence). Trimming pared 5 bases from V and 3 bases from J, leaving 16 bases between. This CDR3 region has 16 residues. DNA for the CDR3: TGTGCCAGCAGTCCACGACCACAGGGCTACACCGGGGAGCTGTTTTTT. Its protein is CASSPRPQGYTGELFF.

The chain is built from TRBV30 and TRBJ2-3; TRBD2 aligns across 9 bases. Germline CDR1 and CDR2: GTSNPN and SVGIG (reference sequence). J lost 1 base, V lost 2 bases, and 4 bases had no gene match. The CDR3 has 15 residues. The CDR3 DNA is TGTGCCTGGAGTCTAGGCGGGAGGGGCACAGATACGCAGTATTTT. As protein: CAWSLGGRGTDTQYF.